The 14 T cell receptor beta chains reported below all come from one sample, sequenced in a study of T cell repertoires in cytomegalovirus infection. No antigen has been assigned to these receptors. TCRdb processed the reads anew with MiXCR; each CDR3 protein has one entry. Found here are 160,000 or so distinct CDR3 sequences, about a fifth of them singletons; the top ten hold under 30%. The specimen comprised CD8+ T cells from cultured PBMCs, sampled from culture after CMV antigen stimulation. The receptors derive from a human donor in good health (CMV status not recorded). Some clones in this sample may be carry-over from other donors' samples.

The chain uses TRBV5-5 and TRBJ2-1; 12 bases align to TRBD2. CDR3 length equals 15 residues. Germline V gene sequence: CDR1 SGHKS, CDR2 YYEKEE (reference sequence). The V and J ends lost 4 bases and 5 bases, in that order; junction bases with no gene match: 4. The CDR3 DNA reads TGTGCCAGCAGCCGGACTAGCGGGGATCACAATGAGCAGTTCTTC. This encodes CASSRTSGDHNEQFF.

CDR3 in DNA: TGTGCCACCGGGATCTGGACCCTATATAGCAATCAGCCCCAGCATTTT. It encodes CATGIWTLYSNQPQHF. The genes are TRBV6-1 and TRBJ1-5; D not certain. Germline V CDR1 and CDR2: MNHNS, SASEGT. V lost 10 bases, J lost 0 bases, and 19 bases lay in between. The CDR3 has 16 amino acids.

This clonotype was picked up a small number of times. The gene calls are TRBV7-2 and TRBJ2-1; D might be TRBD1 (6 bases). Germline CDR1 and CDR2: SGHTA and FQGNSA. The CDR3 has 15 amino acids. Deletions cut 5 bases from V and 7 bases from J, with 18 bases between. The CDR3 here is CASSVLLGTPNEQFF. CDR3 nucleotide sequence: TGTGCCAGCAGCGTTCTCTTAGGGACACCTAATGAGCAGTTCTTC.

This clonotype was observed a few times. The chain's CDR3 is CASSLNVRNTEAFF. The CDR3 DNA reads as TGTGCCAGCAGCTTAAATGTACGGAACACTGAAGCTTTCTTT. The chain employs TRBV7-6 and TRBJ1-1; D uncertain. Germline-derived CDR1 and CDR2 are SGHVS and FNYEAQ. Trimming removed 2 bases at V and 1 base at J, with 8 bases between. This CDR3 is 14 amino acids long.

J is TRBJ2-3 and V is TRBV27, with 7 bases matching TRBD2. This CDR3 has 15 residues. V was pared by 1 base and J by 0 bases, with 1 base of the junction left unmatched. Germline CDR1 and CDR2: MNHEY and SMNVEV (reference sequence). CDR3 bases: TGTGCCAGCAGTTTATGGCGGGGGAGCACAGATACGCAGTATTTT. Translated: CASSLWRGSTDTQYF.

This clonotype was recorded a few times. The V call is TRBV7-4, the J call TRBJ1-2; D is possibly TRBD1 (5 bases). This CDR3 is built from 14 residues. The germline V gene encodes CDR1 SGHVT and CDR2 SQSDAQ. V gave up 1 base and J gave up 3 bases, with 9 bases separating them. CDR3 protein: CASSLGDVYYGYTF. In nucleotides, the CDR3 is TGTGCCAGCAGCTTAGGGGACGTGTACTATGGCTACACCTTC.

The chain joins TRBV7-2 to TRBJ2-1; 7 nucleotides match TRBD1. This CDR3 is 17 amino acids long. CDR1 SGHTA and CDR2 FQGNSA come from the germline V gene. V dropped 4 bases and J dropped 8; count of bases not matched to a gene: 17. CDR3: CASSSRDPGKGGHEQFF. Written as DNA, the CDR3 is TGTGCCAGCAGCTCCAGGGACCCAGGGAAAGGGGGCCATGAGCAGTTCTTC.

This clonotype appeared many times. The CDR3 reads CASSFRPGTSVKAQYF. The CDR3 DNA follows: TGTGCCAGCAGCTTCCGACCGGGGACCAGCGTTAAGGCCCAGTACTTC. The chain is built from TRBV7-2 and TRBJ2-5, with D perhaps matching TRBD1 or TRBD2 (5 bases each). The CDR3 spans 16 residues. CDR1 and CDR2 (germline): SGHTA, FQGNSA. The V end lost 3 bases, the J end lost 9 bases, and 23 bases lay between the germline ends.

The rearrangement uses TRBV25-1 and TRBJ1-2, with D possibly matching TRBD1 (6 bases). The CDR3 sequence is 14 residues long. CDR1 MGHDK and CDR2 SYGVNS come from the germline V gene. V was trimmed by 2 bases and J by 11 bases, leaving 18 bases between them. CDR3 nucleotides: TGTGCCAGCAGTGAAGCTGGACAGCCTGCTTCGTACACCTTC. This gives the protein CASSEAGQPASYTF.

CDR3 sequence (DNA): TGTGCCAGCAGCCCCGGGACTAGCGGGGGCCTTCTCAAAGAGACCCAGTACTTC. Translated, it gives CASSPGTSGGLLKETQYF. The rearrangement uses TRBV7-2 and TRBJ2-5; 14 bases are a match to TRBD2. Germline CDR1 and CDR2: SGHTA and FQGNSA. V lost 5 bases and J lost 3; bases outside the gene matches: 11. The CDR3 is 18 amino acids.

In its sample, this clonotype was seen many times. V and J are TRBV7-9 and TRBJ2-3; TRBD2 matches 13 bases. Germline lookup yields CDR1 SEHNR and CDR2 FQNEAQ (reference sequence). The CDR3 is made up of 16 amino acids. V lost 5 bases to trimming and J lost 1 base; unmatched junction nucleotides: 3. The CDR3 sequence: CASSRGTSGGTDTQYF. CDR3 DNA: TGTGCCAGCAGCCGCGGGACTAGCGGGGGCACAGATACGCAGTATTTT. Full variable domain (outside the CDR3, taken from reference TRBV7-9 and TRBJ2-3): DTGVSQNPRHKITKRGQNVTFRCDPISEHNRLYWYRQTLGQGPEFLTYFQNEAQLEKSRLLSDRFSAERPKGSFSTLEIQRTEQGDSAMYLCASSRGTSGGTDTQYFGPGTRLTVL.

The J gene is TRBJ2-7, the V gene TRBV5-5; D unresolved. Germline-derived CDR1 and CDR2 are SGHKS and YYEKEE (reference sequence). V was cut by 1 base and J by 6 bases, with 11 bases left in between. This CDR3 has 13 residues. CDR3 sequence reads: CASSLSITAEQYF. Here the CDR3 DNA reads TGTGCCAGCAGCTTGAGTATTACTGCCGAGCAGTACTTC.

This clonotype was detected ten times or more. This chain joins TRBV4-1 and TRBJ2-7, with D possibly TRBD2 on 6 matching bases. From germline, CDR1 is MGHRA and CDR2 YSYEKL. V was trimmed by 1 base and J by 2 bases, leaving 15 bases between them. The CDR3 has 16 amino acids. The CDR3 region has the DNA TGCGCCAGCAGCCAAGGGGGGGACCGATCGACCTACGAGCAGTACTTC. Its translation: CASSQGGDRSTYEQYF.

This rearrangement joins TRBV10-3 to TRBJ2-1; D perhaps matches TRBD2 (5 bases). The CDR3 is 13 residues long. V was cut by 7 bases and J by 9 bases, with 16 bases left in between. The germline V gene encodes CDR1 ENHRY and CDR2 SYGVKD. CDR3 region: CAINGLSHSEQFF. Written as DNA, the CDR3 is TGTGCCATCAATGGACTTTCACACAGTGAGCAGTTCTTC.